Presented here are 9 T cell receptor beta chains from one specimen sequenced in a study of blood T cell repertoires in COVID-19. Sequencing was performed with immunoSEQ multiplex PCR; in TCRdb, only in-frame clones are kept and a portion is missing. The sample shows 91,000 or so clones, almost 85% of them seen only once. What was sequenced was peripheral blood. The receptors stem from a man over 45 with active or convalescent COVID-19.

V gene TRBV15 combines with J gene TRBJ2-3, with 7 positions matching TRBD1. This CDR3 comprises 17 residues. Looked up from germline, CDR1 is LNHNV and CDR2 is YYDKDF (reference sequence). Losses at the gene ends were 3 bases for V and 0 bases for J; bases not matched to a gene: 9. This chain's CDR3 is CATSSGQVISSTDTQYF. The CDR3, as DNA: TGTGCCACCAGCAGCGGACAGGTTATCTCTAGCACAGATACGCAGTATTTT.

V gene TRBV28 combines with J gene TRBJ1-5, with TRBD1 identical over 8 bases. V was pared by 7 bases and J by 9 bases, with 5 bases of the junction left unmatched. The CDR3 has 12 residues. Germline lookup yields CDR1 MDHEN and CDR2 SYDVKM. CDR3 residues: CASNDRGTPQHF. The CDR3 DNA sequence: TGTGCCAGCAACGACAGGGGAACGCCCCAGCATTTT.

V usage is TRBV25-1 and J usage is TRBJ1-1; D gene uncertain. V gave up 8 bases and J gave up 2 bases, with 6 bases separating them. The CDR3 sequence is 11 residues long. Germline assignment: CDR1 MGHDK and CDR2 SYGVNS. CDR3 DNA sequence: TGTGCCAGCCAATTTAACACTGAAGCTTTCTTT. Its protein product is CASQFNTEAFF.

The V and J genes are TRBV5-1 and TRBJ2-1, with TRBD1 identical over 7 bases. The germline gives CDR1 SGHRS, CDR2 YFSETQ. The V segment lost 0 bases and the J segment 8 bases; nucleotides outside the gene matches: 8. The CDR3 has 15 residues. The CDR3 reads CASSLVRGPSYEQFF. In nucleotides, the CDR3 is TGCGCCAGCAGCTTGGTGAGGGGGCCGAGTTATGAGCAGTTCTTC.

This clone appeared a few times. This chain connects TRBV25-1 to TRBJ2-3, with D possibly TRBD1 on 6 matching bases. The CDR3 loop spans 15 amino acids. Germline CDR1 is MGHDK and CDR2 is SYGVNS. Trimming stripped 5 bases from V and 5 bases from J, with 17 bases between. CDR3 protein: CASSQLEEGVDTQYF. CDR3 coding DNA: TGTGCCAGCAGTCAACTCGAAGAGGGGGTAGATACGCAGTATTTT.

The J gene is TRBJ2-7, the V gene TRBV27, with D hard to call. V shed 8 bases and J shed 4 bases, with 12 bases lying between them. This CDR3 spans 12 amino acids. Germline V gene lookup returns CDR1 MNHEY and CDR2 SMNVEV (reference sequence). The CDR3 sequence is CASGHGRYEQYF. The DNA of the CDR3 is TGTGCCAGCGGTCATGGTCGGTACGAGCAGTACTTC.

This clone has only one observation. The chain is built from TRBV6-2 or TRBV6-3 and TRBJ1-1; D not resolved. Trimming left V 5 bases short and J 4 bases short, with 14 bases between. The CDR3 contains 14 residues. CDR1 and CDR2 from the germline V gene are MNHEY and SVGEGT. CDR3: CASSPGFSPTEAFF. The CDR3 DNA follows: TGTGCCAGCAGTCCGGGGTTTTCCCCCACTGAAGCTTTCTTT.

This sequence joins TRBV4-1 and TRBJ2-7, with 12 bases fitting TRBD1. In germline, CDR1 is MGHRA, CDR2 YSYEKL. The V and J ends lost 3 bases and 6 bases, in that order; junction bases with no gene match: 15. This CDR3 has 18 residues. The CDR3 loop reads CASSHVRARDRGQGEQYF. CDR3 DNA: TGCGCCAGCAGCCATGTTAGGGCCCGGGACAGGGGGCAAGGCGAGCAGTACTTC.

The V call is TRBV6-5, the J call TRBJ2-1; TRBD2 matches 7 bases. Germline loops: CDR1 MNHEY, CDR2 SVGAGI. V gave up 4 bases and J gave up 3 bases; unmatched junction bases: 6. CDR3 length equals 15 residues. The CDR3 DNA reads as TGTGCCAGCAGTTCCAGCGGGGCTTACTACAATGAGCAGTTCTTC. The encoded protein is CASSSSGAYYNEQFF.